Listed below are T cell receptor beta chains from one sample, sequenced in a study of blood T cell repertoires in COVID-19. Assay: immunoSEQ multiplex PCR; the TCRdb copy retains only in-frame clones and omits some. The sample has 150,000 to 200,000 clones, roughly four fifths seen once. The sequenced material came from peripheral blood. Receptors were obtained from a human donor in a cohort sampled during active COVID-19. Both conserved end residues are part of each CDR3. A D gene is named only where the DNA matches it firmly. Clone size, where shown, is once, few, many, or a class for clones that have expanded.

V	J	length	size	D	CDR3	DNA
TRBV19	TRBJ1-1	12	NA	NA	CASSPGQGEAFF	TGTGCCAGTAGCCCAGGGCAGGGTGAAGCTTTCTTT
TRBV5-1	TRBJ2-7	14	NA	TRBD2	CASSSTSGGSEQYF	TGCGCCAGCAGCTCGACTAGCGGGGGTAGCGAGCAGTACTTC
TRBV6-6	TRBJ2-7	15	NA	NA	CASSYSGGASYEQYF	TGTGCCAGCAGTTACTCGGGGGGGGCGTCCTACGAGCAGTACTTC
TRBV5-1	TRBJ2-2	17	NA	TRBD1	CASSLGLFTGGTGELFF	TGCGCCAGCAGCTTGGGGCTCTTTACAGGGGGCACCGGGGAGCTGTTTTTT
TRBV18	TRBJ2-7	13	NA	NA	CASSLYSGYEQYF	TGTGCCAGCTCACTCTATAGCGGCTACGAGCAGTACTTC
TRBV18	TRBJ2-7	15	NA	TRBD2	CASSQGLAGNYEQYF	TGTGCCAGCTCGCAGGGACTAGCGGGTAACTACGAGCAGTACTTC
TRBV9	TRBJ1-1	12	NA	NA	CASGGSRTEAFF	TGTGCCAGCGGGGGGAGTCGCACTGAAGCTTTCTTT
TRBV24-1	TRBJ1-1	18	NA	TRBD1	CATSVTWTGRLMNTEAFF	TGTGCCACCAGCGTTACTTGGACAGGGAGGCTTATGAACACTGAAGCTTTCTTT
TRBV4-3	TRBJ2-7	15	NA	TRBD1	CASSQEGTALYEQYF	TGCGCCAGCAGCCAAGAGGGGACAGCCCTTTACGAGCAGTACTTC
TRBV11-2	TRBJ2-2	15	NA	NA	CASSLDGGNTGELFF	TGTGCCAGCAGCTTAGATGGAGGGAACACCGGGGAGCTGTTTTTT
TRBV7-3	TRBJ1-2	14	NA	TRBD1	CASSAGRTGYGYTF	TGTGCCAGCAGCGCCGGACGGACAGGGTATGGCTACACCTTC
TRBV7-9	TRBJ1-1	14	NA	NA	CASSHPGQNTEAFF	TGTGCCAGCAGCCACCCGGGACAAAACACTGAAGCTTTCTTT
TRBV5-1	TRBJ1-1	12	few	NA	CASSGRGTEAFF	TGCGCCAGCAGCGGGAGAGGGACTGAAGCTTTCTTT
TRBV5-6	TRBJ1-3	15	NA	NA	CASSLRGLTGNTIYF	TGTGCCAGCAGCTTGCGGGGTCTAACTGGAAACACCATATATTTT
TRBV4-3	TRBJ2-5	14	few	NA	CASSPRVNQETQYF	TGCGCCAGCAGCCCGCGGGTGAATCAAGAGACCCAGTACTTC
TRBV29-1	TRBJ1-1	13	NA	NA	CSVRGGGNTEAFF	TGCAGCGTCCGCGGGGGAGGGAACACTGAAGCTTTCTTT
TRBV6-5	TRBJ1-4	15	NA	NA	CASSYSGPLTEKLFF	TGTGCCAGCAGTTACTCGGGCCCGCTGACTGAAAAACTGTTTTTT
TRBV29-1	TRBJ2-2	15	NA	NA	CSVFRRDKYTGELFF	TGCAGCGTTTTTCGTCGGGACAAATACACCGGGGAGCTGTTTTTT
TRBV4-3	TRBJ1-1	16	once	NA	CASSQGSWGKNTEAFF	TGCGCCAGCAGCCAAGGCTCCTGGGGCAAAAACACTGAAGCTTTCTTT
TRBV19	TRBJ2-3	18	NA	TRBD2	CASSIRLAGGLSTDTQYF	TGTGCCAGTAGTATTAGGCTAGCGGGAGGGTTGAGCACAGATACGCAGTATTTT
TRBV5-6	TRBJ2-3	16	NA	TRBD2	CASSPTSGRGTDTQYF	TGTGCCAGCAGCCCGACGTCCGGGAGGGGAACAGATACGCAGTATTTT
TRBV6-5	TRBJ2-7	14	NA	NA	CASNVGIVSYEQYF	TGTGCCAGCAATGTTGGCATCGTCTCCTACGAGCAGTACTTC
TRBV5-5	TRBJ2-7	11	NA	NA	CASSDTYEQYF	TGTGCCAGCAGTGACACCTACGAGCAGTACTTC
TRBV10-2	TRBJ2-7	10	few	TRBD2	CASGGGEQYF	TGCGCCAGCGGCGGGGGGGAGCAGTACTTC
TRBV18	TRBJ1-2	13	NA	NA	CASSPSGDYGYTF	TGTGCCAGCTCACCATCCGGGGACTATGGCTACACCTTC
TRBV11-2	TRBJ2-5	14	NA	TRBD1	CASSSGTGGETQYF	TGTGCCAGCAGCTCCGGGACAGGGGGAGAGACCCAGTACTTC
TRBV4-3	TRBJ1-5	13	NA	NA	CASSQAPGQPQHF	TGCGCCAGCAGCCAAGCTCCAGGGCAGCCCCAGCATTTT
TRBV7-8	TRBJ1-1	14	NA	TRBD1	CASSLDRINTEAFF	TGTGCCAGCAGCTTGGACAGGATTAACACTGAAGCTTTCTTT
TRBV7-9	TRBJ2-2	12	NA	NA	CASSLLIGELFF	TGTGCCAGCAGCTTATTAATCGGGGAGCTGTTTTTT
TRBV10-3	TRBJ2-1	15	NA	NA	CAISESQSRGNEQFF	TGTGCCATCAGTGAGTCTCAAAGCAGGGGCAATGAGCAGTTCTTC